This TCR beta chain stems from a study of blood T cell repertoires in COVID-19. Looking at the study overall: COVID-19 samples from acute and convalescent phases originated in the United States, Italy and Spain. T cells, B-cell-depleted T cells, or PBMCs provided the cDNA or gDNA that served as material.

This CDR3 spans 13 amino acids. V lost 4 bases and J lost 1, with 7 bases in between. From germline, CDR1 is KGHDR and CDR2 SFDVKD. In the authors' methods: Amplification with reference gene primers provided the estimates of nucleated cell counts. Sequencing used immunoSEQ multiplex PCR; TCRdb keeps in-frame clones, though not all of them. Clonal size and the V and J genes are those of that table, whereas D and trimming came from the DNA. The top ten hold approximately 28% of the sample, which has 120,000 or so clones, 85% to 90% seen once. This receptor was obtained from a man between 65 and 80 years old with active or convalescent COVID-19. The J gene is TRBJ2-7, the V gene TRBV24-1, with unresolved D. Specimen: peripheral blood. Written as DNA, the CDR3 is TGTGCCACCAGTGACTCAGGATCCTACGAGCAGTACTTC. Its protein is CATSDSGSYEQYF.